The clone carrying this TCR beta chain was seen at least ten times. The data stem from a study of T-cell reconstitution after alpha-beta-depleted transplantation in children. TCRbeta library construction was performed incorporating unique molecular identifiers. TCRdb itself ran the PCR reads through MiXCR, one entry per CDR3 protein. The profile shows roughly 120,000 distinct CDR3 sequences, approximately 10% of them singletons. V shed 5 bases and J 1 base; nucleotides not matched to a gene: 4. Per the germline V gene, CDR1 is MNHEY and CDR2 is SMNVEV (reference sequence). The CDR3 length is 15 residues.

The rearrangement links TRBV27 to TRBJ1-1; 10 bases agree with TRBD1. The clonotype originates from a human donor who donated a stem cell graft to a child with acute lymphoblastic leukemia. The sample in question was PBMCs from the stem cell graft donor, obtained from the stem cell graft. The CDR3 sequence is CASSTRQGANTEAFF. CDR3 nucleotide sequence: TGTGCCAGCAGTACACGACAGGGGGCGAACACTGAAGCTTTCTTT.